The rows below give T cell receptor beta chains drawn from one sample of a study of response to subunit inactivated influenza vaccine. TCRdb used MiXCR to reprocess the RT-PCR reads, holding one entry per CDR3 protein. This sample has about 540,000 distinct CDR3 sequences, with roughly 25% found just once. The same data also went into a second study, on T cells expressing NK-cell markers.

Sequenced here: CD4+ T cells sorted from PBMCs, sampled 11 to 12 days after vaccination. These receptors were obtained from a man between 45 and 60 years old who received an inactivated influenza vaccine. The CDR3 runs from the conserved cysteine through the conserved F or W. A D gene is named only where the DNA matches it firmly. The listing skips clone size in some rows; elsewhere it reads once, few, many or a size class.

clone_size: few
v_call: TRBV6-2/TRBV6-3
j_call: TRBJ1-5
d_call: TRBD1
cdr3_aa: CASSPTGAGNQPQHF
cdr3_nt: TGTGCCAGCAGTCCGACAGGGGCTGGGAATCAGCCCCAGCATTTT

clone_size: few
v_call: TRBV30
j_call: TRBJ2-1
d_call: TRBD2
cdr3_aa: CAWSGGLAGGLEQFF
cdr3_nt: TGTGCCTGGAGTGGAGGACTAGCGGGGGGGCTAGAGCAGTTCTTC

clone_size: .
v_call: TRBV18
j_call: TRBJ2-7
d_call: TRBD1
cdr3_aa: CASSPPVGQGSYEQYF
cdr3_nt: TGTGCCAGCTCACCACCGGTAGGACAGGGATCCTACGAGCAGTACTTC

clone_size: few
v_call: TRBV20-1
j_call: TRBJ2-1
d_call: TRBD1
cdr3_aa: CSAGQGWYNEQFF
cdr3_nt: TGCAGTGCTGGACAGGGGTGGTACAATGAGCAGTTCTTC

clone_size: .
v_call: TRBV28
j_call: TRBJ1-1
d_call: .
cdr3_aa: CASSSYGQKNTEAFF
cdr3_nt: TGTGCCAGCAGCTCATATGGACAGAAGAACACTGAAGCTTTCTTT

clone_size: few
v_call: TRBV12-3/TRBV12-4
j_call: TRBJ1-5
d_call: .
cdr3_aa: CASSLAGTLSNQPQHF
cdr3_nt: TGTGCCAGCAGTTTGGCCGGGACACTTAGCAATCAGCCCCAGCATTTT

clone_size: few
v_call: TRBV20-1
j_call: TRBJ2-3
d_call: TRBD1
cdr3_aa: CSARVRGRWTDTQYF
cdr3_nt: TGCAGTGCTAGAGTAAGGGGGCGGTGGACAGATACGCAGTATTTT

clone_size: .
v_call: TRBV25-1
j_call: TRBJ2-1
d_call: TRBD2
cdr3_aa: CASSDTSGRDNEQFF
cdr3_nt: TGTGCCAGCAGTGATACTAGCGGGAGGGACAATGAGCAGTTCTTC

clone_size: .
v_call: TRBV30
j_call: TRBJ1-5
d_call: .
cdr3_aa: CAWSAGQSSNQPQHF
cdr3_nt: TGTGCCTGGAGTGCAGGACAGTCTAGCAATCAGCCCCAGCATTTT

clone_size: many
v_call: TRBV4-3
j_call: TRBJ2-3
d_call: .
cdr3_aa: CASSQDSQVSTQYF
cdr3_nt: TGCGCCAGCAGCCAAGATAGTCAAGTATCTACGCAGTATTTT

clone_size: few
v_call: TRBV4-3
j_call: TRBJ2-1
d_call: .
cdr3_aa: CASSQDGGDYNEQFF
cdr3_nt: TGCGCCAGCAGCCAAGATGGAGGGGATTACAATGAGCAGTTCTTC

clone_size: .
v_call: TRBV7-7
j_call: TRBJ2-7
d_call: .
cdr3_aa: CASSLEWGYEQYF
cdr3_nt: TGTGCTAGCAGCTTAGAGTGGGGATACGAGCAGTACTTC

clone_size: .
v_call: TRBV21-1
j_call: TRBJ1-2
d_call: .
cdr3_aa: CASMRGRFTFNYGYTF
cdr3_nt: TGTGCCAGCATGAGGGGGCGATTTACTTTTAACTATGGCTACACCTTC

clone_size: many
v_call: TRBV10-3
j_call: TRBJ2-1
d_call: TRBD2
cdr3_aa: CAISEPSGGLRYNEQFF
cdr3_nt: TGTGCCATCAGTGAGCCATCGGGGGGATTACGTTACAATGAGCAGTTCTTC

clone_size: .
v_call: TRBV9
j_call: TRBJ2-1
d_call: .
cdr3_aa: CASSPLAGPTYNEQFF
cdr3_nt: TGTGCCAGCAGCCCTCTCGCCGGTCCGACCTACAATGAGCAGTTCTTC

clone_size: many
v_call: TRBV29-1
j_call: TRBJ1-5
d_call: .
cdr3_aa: CSASLGGGNQPQHF
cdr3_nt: TGCAGCGCCTCGTTGGGGGGCGGCAATCAGCCCCAGCATTTT

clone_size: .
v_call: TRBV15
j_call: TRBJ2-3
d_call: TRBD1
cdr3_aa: CASTGGSSPDTQYF
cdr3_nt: TGTGCCTCGACAGGGGGATCCTCCCCAGATACGCAGTATTTT

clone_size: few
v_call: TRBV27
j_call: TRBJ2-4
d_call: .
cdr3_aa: CASSTFGGKKNIQYF
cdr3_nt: TGTGCCAGCAGTACCTTTGGGGGGAAGAAAAACATTCAGTACTTC

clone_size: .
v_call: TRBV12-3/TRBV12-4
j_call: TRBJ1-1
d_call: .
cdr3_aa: CASSLFSNTEAFF
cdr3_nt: TGTGCCAGCAGTTTATTCAGTAACACTGAAGCTTTCTTT

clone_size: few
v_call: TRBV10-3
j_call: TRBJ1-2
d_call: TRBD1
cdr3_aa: CAISETRQGGYTF
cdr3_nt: TGTGCCATCAGTGAGACTCGACAGGGGGGCTACACCTTC

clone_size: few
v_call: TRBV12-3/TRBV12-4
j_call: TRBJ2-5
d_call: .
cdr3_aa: CASSLGLRGVETQYF
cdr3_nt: TGTGCCAGCAGTTTAGGGCTTAGGGGGGTTGAGACCCAGTACTTC

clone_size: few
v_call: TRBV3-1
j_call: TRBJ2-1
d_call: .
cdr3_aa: CASSQVQVNEQFF
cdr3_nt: TGTGCCAGCAGCCAAGTACAGGTCAATGAGCAGTTCTTC

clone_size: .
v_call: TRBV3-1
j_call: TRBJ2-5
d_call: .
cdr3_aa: CASSQDVGQETQYF
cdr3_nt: TGTGCCAGCAGCCAAGATGTTGGCCAAGAGACCCAGTACTTC

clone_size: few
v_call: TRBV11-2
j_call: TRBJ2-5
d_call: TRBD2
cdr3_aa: CASSPRTSVYQETQYF
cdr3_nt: TGTGCCAGCAGCCCCCGGACTAGCGTGTACCAAGAGACCCAGTACTTC

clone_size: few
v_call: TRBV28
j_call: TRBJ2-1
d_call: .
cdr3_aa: CATNRAGYNNEQFF
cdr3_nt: TGTGCCACCAACAGAGCGGGTTACAACAATGAGCAGTTCTTC

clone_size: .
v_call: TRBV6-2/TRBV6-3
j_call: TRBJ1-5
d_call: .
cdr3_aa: CASLGQSGQPQHF
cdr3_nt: TGTGCCTCCCTTGGACAGAGCGGGCAGCCCCAGCATTTT

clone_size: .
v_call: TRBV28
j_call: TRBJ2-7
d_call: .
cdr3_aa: CATKSYSYEQYF
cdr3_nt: TGTGCCACCAAGTCTTACTCCTACGAGCAGTACTTC

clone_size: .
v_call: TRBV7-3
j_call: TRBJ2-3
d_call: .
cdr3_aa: CASSFYLGGTDTQYF
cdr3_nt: TGTGCCAGCAGCTTTTACCTGGGGGGCACAGATACGCAGTATTTT